This TCR beta chain was sequenced during a study of response to subunit inactivated influenza vaccine. Findings of the study overall: Authors suggested each seasonal influenza vaccination recruits few new T cells.

This clonotype was detected a few times. Antigen specificity is unknown. V dropped 2 bases and J dropped 0 bases, with 14 bases sitting between them. Germline CDR1 SGHAT, CDR2 FQNNGV. The CDR3 extends over 18 amino acids. TCRdb analysed the RT-PCR reads with MiXCR anew, one entry per CDR3 protein. The table records 630,000 or so distinct CDR3 sequences, 15% to 19% of them present only once. This specimen was PBMCs from blood, taken 11 to 12 days after vaccination. This chain uses TRBV11-2 with TRBJ2-6, with D maybe TRBD1 (6 bases). This receptor was taken from a man in his fifties or sixties who received an inactivated influenza vaccine. This chain's CDR3 is CASSLITGLSSGANVLTF. CDR3 bases: TGTGCCAGCAGCTTAATTACAGGGCTGAGCTCTGGGGCCAACGTCCTGACTTTC.